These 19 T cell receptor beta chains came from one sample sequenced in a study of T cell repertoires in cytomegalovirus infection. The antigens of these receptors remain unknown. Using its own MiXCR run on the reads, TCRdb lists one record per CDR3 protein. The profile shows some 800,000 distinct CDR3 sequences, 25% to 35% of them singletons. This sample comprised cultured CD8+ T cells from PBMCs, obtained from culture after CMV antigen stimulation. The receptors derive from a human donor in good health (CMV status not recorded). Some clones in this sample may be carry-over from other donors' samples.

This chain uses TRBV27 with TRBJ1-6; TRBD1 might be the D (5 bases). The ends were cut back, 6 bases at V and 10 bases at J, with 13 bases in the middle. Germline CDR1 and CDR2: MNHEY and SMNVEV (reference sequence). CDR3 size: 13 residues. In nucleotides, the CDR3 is TGTGCCAGCAGGCCCGGGACGTGGTCACCCCTCCACTTT. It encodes CASRPGTWSPLHF.

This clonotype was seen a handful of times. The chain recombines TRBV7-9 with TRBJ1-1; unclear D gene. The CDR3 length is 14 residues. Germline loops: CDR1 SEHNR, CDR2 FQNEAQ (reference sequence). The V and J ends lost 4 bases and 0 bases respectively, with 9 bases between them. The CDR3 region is CASSSSTLNTEAFF. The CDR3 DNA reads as TGTGCCAGCAGCTCGTCTACCCTGAACACTGAAGCTTTCTTT.

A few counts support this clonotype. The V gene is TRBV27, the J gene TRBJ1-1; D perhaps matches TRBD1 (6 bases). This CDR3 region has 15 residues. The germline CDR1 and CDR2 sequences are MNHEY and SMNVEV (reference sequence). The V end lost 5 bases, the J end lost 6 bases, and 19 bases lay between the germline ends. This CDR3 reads CASSTLHTGRSEAFF. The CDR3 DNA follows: TGTGCCAGCAGTACCCTTCATACAGGGAGATCTGAAGCTTTCTTT.

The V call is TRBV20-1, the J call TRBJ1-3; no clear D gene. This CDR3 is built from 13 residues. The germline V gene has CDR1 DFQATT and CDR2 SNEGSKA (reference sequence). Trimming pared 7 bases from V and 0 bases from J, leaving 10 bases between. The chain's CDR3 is CSVRYSSGNTIYF. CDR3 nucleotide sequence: TGCAGTGTGAGGTACAGCTCTGGAAACACCATATATTTT.

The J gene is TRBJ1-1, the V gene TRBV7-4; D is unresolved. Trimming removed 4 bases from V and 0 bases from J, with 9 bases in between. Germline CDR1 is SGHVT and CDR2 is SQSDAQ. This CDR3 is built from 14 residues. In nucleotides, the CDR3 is TGTGCCAGCAGCTCCAGGAATTTGAACACTGAAGCTTTCTTT. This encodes CASSSRNLNTEAFF.

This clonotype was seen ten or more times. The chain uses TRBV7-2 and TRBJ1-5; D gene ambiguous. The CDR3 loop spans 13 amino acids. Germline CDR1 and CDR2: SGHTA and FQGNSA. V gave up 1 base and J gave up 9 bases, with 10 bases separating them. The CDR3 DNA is TGTGCCAGCAGCTTAGTAGGGTTGTGGCCCCAGCATTTT. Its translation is CASSLVGLWPQHF.

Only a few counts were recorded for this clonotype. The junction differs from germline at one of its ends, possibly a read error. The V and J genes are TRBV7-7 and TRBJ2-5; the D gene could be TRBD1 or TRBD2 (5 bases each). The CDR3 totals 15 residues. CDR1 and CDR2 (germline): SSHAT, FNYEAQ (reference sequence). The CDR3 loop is CASSLGTGSLETQYF. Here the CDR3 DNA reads TGTGCTAGCAGCTTGGGGACCGGGTCTCTGGAGACCCAGTACTTC.

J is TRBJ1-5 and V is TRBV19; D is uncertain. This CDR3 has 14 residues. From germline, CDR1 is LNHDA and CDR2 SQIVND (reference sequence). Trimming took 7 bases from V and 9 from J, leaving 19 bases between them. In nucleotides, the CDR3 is TGTGCCAGTAACCCTAAGACCGGTTTTCGGCCCCAGCATTTT. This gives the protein CASNPKTGFRPQHF.

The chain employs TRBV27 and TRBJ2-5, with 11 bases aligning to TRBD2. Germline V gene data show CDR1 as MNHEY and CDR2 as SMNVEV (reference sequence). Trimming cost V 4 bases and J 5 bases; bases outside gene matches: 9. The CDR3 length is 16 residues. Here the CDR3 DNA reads TGTGCCAGCAGTTCCCGACTAGCGGGGTTGCGGGAGACCCAGTACTTC. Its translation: CASSSRLAGLRETQYF.

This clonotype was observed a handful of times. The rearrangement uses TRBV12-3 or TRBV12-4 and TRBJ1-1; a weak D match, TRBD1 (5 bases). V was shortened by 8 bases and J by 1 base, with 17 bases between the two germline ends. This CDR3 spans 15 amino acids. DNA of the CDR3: TGTGCCAGCTCTCCCGGGGCAGGGCCGAACACTGAAGCTTTCTTT. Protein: CASSPGAGPNTEAFF.

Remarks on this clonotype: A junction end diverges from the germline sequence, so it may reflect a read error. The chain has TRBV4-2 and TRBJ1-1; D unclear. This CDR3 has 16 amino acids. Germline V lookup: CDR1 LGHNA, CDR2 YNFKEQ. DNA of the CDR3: TGTGCCAGCATCCAAGAACTAGCCGGCTTGAACACTGAAGCTTTCTTT. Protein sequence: CASIQELAGLNTEAFF.

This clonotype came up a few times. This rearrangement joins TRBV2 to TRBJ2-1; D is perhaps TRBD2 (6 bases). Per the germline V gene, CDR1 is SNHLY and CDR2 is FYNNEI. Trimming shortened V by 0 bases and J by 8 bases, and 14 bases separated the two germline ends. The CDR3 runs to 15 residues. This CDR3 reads CASSEAAPSADEQFF. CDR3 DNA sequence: TGTGCCAGCAGTGAAGCGGCGCCTAGCGCAGATGAGCAGTTCTTC.

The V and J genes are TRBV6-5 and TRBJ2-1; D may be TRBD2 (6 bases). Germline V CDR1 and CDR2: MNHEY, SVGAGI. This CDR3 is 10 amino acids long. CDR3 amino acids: CVAGHHEQFF. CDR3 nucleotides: TGTGTCGCGGGGCACCATGAGCAGTTCTTC.

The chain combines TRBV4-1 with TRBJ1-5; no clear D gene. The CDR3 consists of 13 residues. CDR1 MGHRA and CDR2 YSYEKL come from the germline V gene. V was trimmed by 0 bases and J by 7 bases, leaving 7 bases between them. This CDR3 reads CASSQDVEQPQHF. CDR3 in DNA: TGCGCCAGCAGCCAAGATGTCGAACAGCCCCAGCATTTT.

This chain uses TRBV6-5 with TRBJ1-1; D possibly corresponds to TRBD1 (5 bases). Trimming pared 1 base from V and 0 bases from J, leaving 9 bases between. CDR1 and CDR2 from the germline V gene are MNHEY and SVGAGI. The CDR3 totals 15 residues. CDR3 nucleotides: TGTGCCAGCAGTTACTTTGGAGGGGTGAACACTGAAGCTTTCTTT. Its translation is CASSYFGGVNTEAFF.

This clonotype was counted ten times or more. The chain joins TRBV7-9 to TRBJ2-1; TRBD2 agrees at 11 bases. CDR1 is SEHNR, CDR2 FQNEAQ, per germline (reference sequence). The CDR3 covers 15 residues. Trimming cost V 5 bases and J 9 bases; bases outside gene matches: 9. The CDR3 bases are TGTGCCAGCAGCCGAGGGACTAGCGGAGAAAGTGAGCAGTTCTTC. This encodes CASSRGTSGESEQFF.

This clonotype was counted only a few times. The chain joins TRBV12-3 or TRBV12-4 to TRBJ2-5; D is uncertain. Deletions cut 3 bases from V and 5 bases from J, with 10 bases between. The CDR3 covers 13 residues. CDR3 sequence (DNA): TGTGCCAGCAGTTTGGGCCCGGAGGAGACCCAGTACTTC. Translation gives CASSLGPEETQYF.

This CDR3 reads CAEQGATNEKLFF. DNA of the CDR3: TGTGCCGAACAGGGCGCAACTAATGAAAAACTGTTTTTT. The chain uses TRBV10-3 and TRBJ1-4; a weak D match, TRBD1 (6 bases). V gave up 11 bases and J gave up 0 bases, with 10 bases separating them. CDR1 and CDR2 (germline): ENHRY, SYGVKD. The CDR3 spans 13 residues.

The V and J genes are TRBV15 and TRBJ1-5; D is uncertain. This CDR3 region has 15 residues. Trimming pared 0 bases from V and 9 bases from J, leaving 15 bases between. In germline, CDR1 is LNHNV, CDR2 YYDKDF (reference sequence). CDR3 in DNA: TGTGCCACCAGCAGAGATAGCTATCCGACCATGCCCCAGCATTTT. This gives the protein CATSRDSYPTMPQHF.